This TCR beta chain was identified in a study of early T cells in non-severe SARS-CoV-2 infection. Study at large: With bulk RNA from unsorted whole blood as input, sequencing yielded unpaired chains.

Only a few counts were recorded for this clonotype. Antigen: not known. Attached unique molecular identifiers marked individual cDNA molecules. One entry per CDR3 protein results from TCRdb running MiXCR on the 5' RACE reads. The sample has under 95,000 distinct CDR3 sequences; approximately 12% are singletons. Study-wide points: The matching step, a VDJdb search, favored anti-spike CD8 responses and missed private and CD4 specificities.

CDR1 and CDR2 (germline): GTSNPN, SVGIG (reference sequence). The J segment lost 6 bases and the V segment lost 3 bases, leaving 9 bases of the junction unmatched. The CDR3 runs to 15 residues. This TCR was recovered from an adult who was a healthcare worker with PCR-confirmed SARS-CoV-2 infection or an uninfected control (not recorded which). Sequenced material: whole blood. The rearrangement uses TRBV30 and TRBJ2-2; 8 bases are shared with TRBD2. DNA for the CDR3: TGTGCCTGGAGCCCGGGACTAGGCTATCCCGGGGAGCTGTTTTTT. Protein product: CAWSPGLGYPGELFF. Full variable domain (remainder filled in from reference TRBV30 and TRBJ2-2): SQTIHQWPATLVQPVGSPLSLECTVEGTSNPNLYWYRQAAGRGLQLLFYSVGIGQISSEVPQNLSASRPQDRQFILSSKKLLLSDSGFYLCAWSPGLGYPGELFFGEGSRLTVL.